This T cell receptor beta chain was identified in a study of breast tumors, draining lymph nodes, adjacent tissues. Study-wide points: Luminal-like breast cancer showed significantly greater tumor-nontumor repertoire similarity than basal-like breast cancer did. The lymph node origin of tumor T cells was framed as consistent with a hypothesis, not demonstrated. Tumors had less TCR diversity than lymph nodes, more than nontumor tissue. The data were judged consistent with most tumor T cells coming from lymph node and expanding in tumor.

Germline assignment: CDR1 GTSNPN and CDR2 SVGIG (reference sequence). This CDR3 spans 13 amino acids. The V end lost 5 bases, the J end lost 1 base, and 11 bases lay between the germline ends. Breast cancer patients provided tissue from their axillary draining lymph nodes. The table lists this clonotype with many counts. The antigen remains undetermined. TCRdb re-derived calls from the multiplex PCR reads in MiXCR, one entry per CDR3 protein. In the table there are around 230,000 distinct CDR3 sequences, approximately 31% of which are singletons. The chain combines TRBV30 with TRBJ2-5; D is undetermined. This clonotype originated in a female donor with breast cancer. Some clones in this sample may be carry-over from other donors' samples. Sequenced sample: axillary lymph node tissue. DNA for the CDR3: TGTGCCTGGGGACGCACGATCCAAGAGACCCAGTACTTC. It translates to CAWGRTIQETQYF.